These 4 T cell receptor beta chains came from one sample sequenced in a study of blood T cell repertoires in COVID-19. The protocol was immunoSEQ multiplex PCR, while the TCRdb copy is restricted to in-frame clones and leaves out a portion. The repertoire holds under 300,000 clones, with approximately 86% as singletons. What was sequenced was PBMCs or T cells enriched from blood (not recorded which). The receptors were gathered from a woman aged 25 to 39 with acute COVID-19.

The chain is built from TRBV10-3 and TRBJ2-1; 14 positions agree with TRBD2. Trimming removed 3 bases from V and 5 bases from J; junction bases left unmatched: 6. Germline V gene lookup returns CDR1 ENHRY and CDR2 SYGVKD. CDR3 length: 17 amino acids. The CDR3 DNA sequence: TGTGCCATCAGTGACCGGACTAGCGGGGGGTTGAACAATGAGCAGTTCTTC. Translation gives CAISDRTSGGLNNEQFF.

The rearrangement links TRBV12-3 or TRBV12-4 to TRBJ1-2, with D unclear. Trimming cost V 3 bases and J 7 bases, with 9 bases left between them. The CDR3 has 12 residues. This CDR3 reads CASSFPGAGYTF. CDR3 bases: TGTGCCAGCAGTTTCCCGGGAGCTGGCTACACCTTC.

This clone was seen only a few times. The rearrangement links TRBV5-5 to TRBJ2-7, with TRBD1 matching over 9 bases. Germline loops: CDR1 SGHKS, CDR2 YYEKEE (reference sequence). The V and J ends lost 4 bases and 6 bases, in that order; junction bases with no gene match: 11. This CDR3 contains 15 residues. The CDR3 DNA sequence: TGTGCCAGCAGCGCCGGCGGACAGGGGATCCTCGAGCAGTACTTC. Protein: CASSAGGQGILEQYF. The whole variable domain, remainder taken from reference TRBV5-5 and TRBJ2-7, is DAGVTQSPTHLIKTRGQQVTLRCSPISGHKSVSWYQQVLGQGPQFIFQYYEKEERGRGNFPDRFSARQFPNYSSELNVNALLLGDSALYLCASSAGGQGILEQYFGPGTRLTVT.

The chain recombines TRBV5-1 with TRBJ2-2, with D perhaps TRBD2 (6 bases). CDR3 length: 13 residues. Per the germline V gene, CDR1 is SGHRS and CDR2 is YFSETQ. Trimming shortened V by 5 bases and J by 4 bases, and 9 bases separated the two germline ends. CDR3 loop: CASSPGGTGELFF. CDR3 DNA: TGCGCCAGCAGTCCCGGGGGCACCGGGGAGCTGTTTTTT.